This T cell receptor beta chain was recorded in a study of blood T cell repertoires in COVID-19. Study-wide context: Samples representing acute and convalescent COVID-19 were sourced from the United States, Italy and Spain. The analysed material was cDNA or gDNA that came from T cells, B-cell-depleted T cells, or PBMCs.

Per the study methods: Counts of nucleated cells, estimated from reference gene primer amplification, were obtained. The table came from immunoSEQ multiplex PCR; TCRdb's copy has only in-frame clones and leaves some out. V, J and clone size derive from that table, while D and trimming were established from the DNA sequence. The repertoire consists of 66,000 or so clones, with around three quarters occurring once and the leading ten covering 9.7%. The germline V gene has CDR1 SGHRS and CDR2 YFSETQ. This CDR3 has 18 amino acids. After removal of 3 bases from V and 0 bases from J, the junction contained 7 bases not matched to a gene.

The receptor comes from a human donor in a cohort sampled during active COVID-19. V usage is TRBV5-1 and J usage is TRBJ2-3, with TRBD2 identical over 13 bases. Sequences were obtained from peripheral blood. CDR3 sequence: CASSSGTSGISSTDTQYF. CDR3 bases: TGCGCCAGCAGCTCCGGGACTAGCGGGATTTCTAGCACAGATACGCAGTATTTT.